Below, 26 T cell receptor beta chains from the same sample are listed, as sequenced in a study of cytomegalovirus exposure and HLA in healthy donors. TCRdb's copy holds only in-frame clones and misses some; the assay was immunoSEQ multiplex PCR. The sample lists some 100,000 clones; approximately 90% were seen once. Sequencing was done on a sample of PBMCs. The receptors here all came from a man aged 18 to 29 in good health and CMV-seropositive.

This chain joins TRBV7-2 and TRBJ1-1, with D uncertain. The V end was cut by 1 base, the J end by 0 bases, with 6 bases between. Germline-derived CDR1 and CDR2 are SGHTA and FQGNSA. There are 14 residues in the CDR3. The CDR3 loop is CASSLGLMNTEAFF. In DNA form, the CDR3 reads TGTGCCAGCAGCTTAGGACTTATGAACACTGAAGCTTTCTTT.

The J gene is TRBJ2-3, the V gene TRBV6-1; the match to TRBD1 covers 8 bases. With 8 bases clipped from V and 0 bases from J, the junction kept 4 bases outside the gene matches. The CDR3 contains 14 residues. Germline CDR1 and CDR2: MNHNS and SASEGT. The CDR3 nucleotides read TGTGCCAGCGGACAGGGAGATAGCACAGATACGCAGTATTTT. This encodes CASGQGDSTDTQYF.

This chain joins TRBV29-1 and TRBJ2-5; possibly TRBD2 for D (6 bases). Germline lookup yields CDR1 SQVTM and CDR2 ANQGSEA. The CDR3 is made up of 13 amino acids. Trimming cost V 7 bases and J 7 bases, with 19 bases left between them. CDR3 amino acids: CSDGGLPSSTQYF. The CDR3, as DNA: TGCAGCGATGGGGGACTCCCTTCGTCGACCCAGTACTTC.

The chain couples TRBV29-1 to TRBJ2-5, with 7 bases lining up with TRBD2. Germline V gene lookup returns CDR1 SQVTM and CDR2 ANQGSEA. This CDR3 is 14 amino acids long. V was pared by 3 bases and J by 7 bases, with 11 bases of the junction left unmatched. CDR3 bases: TGCAGCGTTGATCAGCCCGCCTCGGGGGGGACCCAGTACTTC. This encodes CSVDQPASGGTQYF.

The chain joins TRBV11-2 to TRBJ1-1; 7 bases match TRBD1. The CDR3 contains 16 residues. V shed 0 bases, J shed 5 bases, and the junction held 9 bases outside the gene matches. Germline CDR1 and CDR2: SGHAT and FQNNGV. This CDR3 is CASSLDHRGRRTEAFF. Written as DNA, the CDR3 is TGTGCCAGCAGCTTAGATCATAGGGGGCGGAGGACTGAAGCTTTCTTT. Full variable domain (rest looked up from reference TRBV11-2 and TRBJ1-1): EAGVAQSPRYKIIEKRQSVAFWCNPISGHATLYWYQQILGQGPKLLIQFQNNGVVDDSQLPKDRFSAERLKGVDSTLKIQPAKLEDSAVYLCASSLDHRGRRTEAFFGQGTRLTVV.

V and J are TRBV7-2 and TRBJ1-4; 8 bases are a match to TRBD1. Unmatched junction bases numbered 2, after V lost 3 bases and J lost 5 bases. In germline, CDR1 is SGHTA, CDR2 FQGNSA. CDR3 length: 14 amino acids. CDR3 coding DNA: TGTGCCAGCAGCTTCAGACAGGGGAATGAAAAACTGTTTTTT. As protein: CASSFRQGNEKLFF. The full variable domain, completed using reference TRBV7-2 and TRBJ1-4, is GAGVSQSPSNKVTEKGKDVELRCDPISGHTALYWYRQSLGQGLEFLIYFQGNSAPDKSGLPSDRFSAERTGGSVSTLTIQRTQQEDSAVYLCASSFRQGNEKLFFGSGTQLSVL.

The chain uses TRBV19 and TRBJ1-5, with TRBD1 matching 10 bases. The CDR3 is 19 amino acids. CDR1 is LNHDA and CDR2 is SQIVND in the germline V gene (reference sequence). The V gene end was trimmed by 4 bases and the J gene end by 1 base; junction bases not matched to a gene: 13. This CDR3 reads CASSRRGSGQGRSNQPQHF. The CDR3 DNA sequence: TGTGCCAGTAGTAGGCGTGGTTCGGGACAGGGGAGAAGCAATCAGCCCCAGCATTTT.

This clone was observed a few times. This chain links TRBV27 with TRBJ2-1; 11 bases agree with TRBD2. J gave up 6 bases and V 7 bases, and 11 bases lay outside the gene matches. This CDR3 has 16 residues. Germline assignment: CDR1 MNHEY and CDR2 SMNVEV (reference sequence). CDR3 bases: TGTGCCAGCACTTCACCTAGCGGGGGGTCCCCCAATGAGCAGTTCTTC. It encodes CASTSPSGGSPNEQFF.

As DNA, the CDR3 is TGTGCCAGCAGTTTAATCCCGGGCAGGGGGAATGAGCAGTTCTTC. Translation: CASSLIPGRGNEQFF. This rearrangement joins TRBV27 to TRBJ2-1; 7 bases match TRBD1. J was trimmed by 7 bases and V by 2 bases; bases with no gene match: 8. Germline loops: CDR1 MNHEY, CDR2 SMNVEV (reference sequence). The CDR3 consists of 15 residues.

The CDR3 loop is CASSVAAGTDTQYF. CDR3 in DNA: TGTGCCAGCAGTGTTGCAGCGGGCACAGATACGCAGTATTTT. The V and J genes are TRBV6-4 and TRBJ2-3; a weak D match, TRBD2 (5 bases). Germline V gene lookup returns CDR1 MRHNA and CDR2 SNTAGT. The CDR3 contains 14 residues. V lost 4 bases, J lost 1 base, and 9 bases lay in between.

J is TRBJ2-1 and V is TRBV7-6, with TRBD2 matching 9 bases. The V and J ends lost 1 base and 4 bases, in that order; junction bases with no gene match: 11. Germline V CDR1 and CDR2: SGHVS, FNYEAQ. The CDR3 loop spans 18 amino acids. As DNA, the CDR3 is TGTGCCAGCAGCTTAGGGAGTAGCGGGGGCGATTTTTACAATGAGCAGTTCTTC. Translating it yields CASSLGSSGGDFYNEQFF.

The chain carries TRBV19 and TRBJ1-1; D is possibly TRBD1 (5 bases). Germline V gene data show CDR1 as LNHDA and CDR2 as SQIVND (reference sequence). With 2 bases removed from V and 2 bases from J, the gap between germline ends came to 21 bases. The CDR3 contains 18 residues. CDR3 amino acids: CASSISTGTSVPNTEAFF. In DNA form, the CDR3 reads TGTGCCAGTAGTATATCAACAGGTACTTCGGTTCCTAACACTGAAGCTTTCTTT.

V is TRBV29-1 and J is TRBJ1-1; TRBD1 agrees at 11 bases. V trimming: 6 bases; J trimming: 3 bases; junction bases outside the gene matches: 3. CDR1 and CDR2 (germline): SQVTM, ANQGSEA. The CDR3 runs 13 residues. The CDR3 region is CSVGDRGDTEAFF. CDR3 in DNA: TGCAGCGTGGGGGACAGGGGGGACACTGAAGCTTTCTTT. Using reference TRBV29-1 and TRBJ1-1 for the parts outside the CDR3, the full variable domain is SAVISQKPSRDICQRGTSLTIQCQVDSQVTMMFWYRQQPGQSLTLIATANQGSEATYESGFVIDKFPISRPNLTFSTLTVSNMSPEDSSIYLCSVGDRGDTEAFFGQGTRLTVV.

Here the CDR3 reads CASSLVSGSSYEQYF. The CDR3 DNA reads TGTGCCAGCAGCCTAGTCAGCGGGAGCTCCTACGAGCAGTACTTC. This chain joins TRBV7-2 and TRBJ2-7; 8 positions match TRBD2. This CDR3 spans 15 amino acids. The germline gives CDR1 SGHTA, CDR2 FQGNSA. The trim removed 5 bases at V and 0 bases at J, leaving 6 bases unmatched.

This chain connects TRBV5-1 to TRBJ2-7; 7 bases match TRBD1. V was pared by 4 bases and J by 3 bases, with 7 bases of the junction left unmatched. CDR1 and CDR2 (germline): SGHRS, YFSETQ. CDR3 length: 14 amino acids. The CDR3 coding sequence is TGCGCCAGCAGCCCTCCGGGACAGAGCTACGAGCAGTACTTC. Protein sequence: CASSPPGQSYEQYF.

This chain links TRBV28 with TRBJ1-6, with TRBD1 as a possible D gene (5 bases). The germline V gene has CDR1 MDHEN and CDR2 SYDVKM. V dropped 3 bases and J dropped 7 bases, with 10 bases sitting between them. The CDR3 runs 14 residues. This chain's CDR3 is CASSFKGLNSPLHF. In nucleotides, the CDR3 is TGTGCCAGCAGTTTTAAGGGGCTGAATTCACCCCTCCACTTT.

This chain uses TRBV28 with TRBJ2-3, with D possibly being TRBD2 (6 bases). The CDR3 covers 14 residues. The V end lost 2 bases, the J end lost 5 bases, and 11 bases lay between the germline ends. Looked up from germline, CDR1 is MDHEN and CDR2 is SYDVKM. DNA for the CDR3: TGTGCCAGCAGTTTAGGAGGGGTAAGAGATACGCAGTATTTT. Protein: CASSLGGVRDTQYF.

The chain has TRBV4-1 and TRBJ2-2; D is possibly TRBD2 (5 bases). The ends were cut back, 0 bases at V and 6 bases at J, with 11 bases in the middle. Germline lookup yields CDR1 MGHRA and CDR2 YSYEKL. This CDR3 is 15 amino acids long. The DNA of the CDR3 is TGCGCCAGCAGCCAAGAAGGCTTACTAGCCGGGGAGCTGTTTTTT. Translating gives CASSQEGLLAGELFF.

The chain carries TRBV5-1 and TRBJ1-1; TRBD1 is a possible D gene (6 bases). CDR1 and CDR2 (germline): SGHRS, YFSETQ. The V end lost 0 bases, the J end lost 0 bases, and 9 bases lay between the germline ends. The CDR3 runs to 15 residues. CDR3 residues: CASSLAGQLNTEAFF. As DNA, the CDR3 is TGCGCCAGCAGCTTGGCTGGACAGTTGAACACTGAAGCTTTCTTT.

The V call is TRBV2, the J call TRBJ1-6, with D tentatively TRBD1 (5 bases). The CDR3 is made up of 15 amino acids. Between the trimmed V and J ends, which lost 1 base and 6 bases, there was a span of 10 bases. Germline V gives CDR1 SNHLY, CDR2 FYNNEI. The CDR3 DNA follows: TGTGCCAGCAGTGAAGATCCGGGACTTAATTCACCCCTCCACTTT. This codes for CASSEDPGLNSPLHF. Full variable domain (remainder filled in from reference TRBV2 and TRBJ1-6): EPEVTQTPSHQVTQMGQEVILRCVPISNHLYFYWYRQILGQKVEFLVSFYNNEISEKSEIFDDQFSVERPDGSNFTLKIRSTKLEDSAMYFCASSEDPGLNSPLHFGNGTRLTVT.

This clone has a single count. The DNA of the CDR3 is TGTGCCATCAGTGAGTCAGGGGGCGGTGAAGCTTTCTTT. This codes for CAISESGGGEAFF. The chain joins TRBV10-3 to TRBJ1-1, with 7 bases aligning to TRBD1. V trimming: 0 bases; J trimming: 7 bases; junction bases outside the gene matches: 2. The CDR3 has 13 amino acids. CDR1 is ENHRY and CDR2 is SYGVKD in the germline V gene.

CDR3 protein: CASSRFPPTGDGINEQFF. The CDR3 DNA follows: TGTGCCAGCAGTCGCTTCCCCCCCACAGGGGATGGAATCAATGAGCAGTTCTTC. V usage is TRBV7-9 and J usage is TRBJ2-1, with 7 bases fitting TRBD1. The CDR3 is 18 amino acids. Germline V gene lookup returns CDR1 SEHNR and CDR2 FQNEAQ (reference sequence). V was pared by 6 bases and J by 6 bases, with 20 bases of the junction left unmatched.

The chain recombines TRBV15 with TRBJ1-2, with 9 positions matching TRBD1. The CDR3 totals 15 residues. CDR1 LNHNV and CDR2 YYDKDF come from the germline V gene (reference sequence). J gave up 0 bases and V 3 bases, and 2 bases lay outside the gene matches. The DNA for the CDR3 is TGTGCCACCAGCAGGGACAGGGGCGCTAACTATGGCTACACCTTC. This gives the protein CATSRDRGANYGYTF.

The rearrangement joins TRBV19 to TRBJ2-7, with 10 positions matching TRBD1. The germline V gene encodes CDR1 LNHDA and CDR2 SQIVND (reference sequence). V dropped 0 bases and J dropped 7; count of bases not matched to a gene: 3. This CDR3 comprises 14 residues. The CDR3, as DNA: TGTGCCAGTAGTATAGAAGGGACAGGGGTGGAGCAGTACTTC. It codes for CASSIEGTGVEQYF.

The rearrangement links TRBV6-6 to TRBJ2-1, with a weak D call TRBD2 (6 bases). V lost 2 bases to trimming and J lost 5 bases, with 13 bases between them. The germline CDR1 and CDR2 sequences are MNHNY and SVGAGI (reference sequence). The CDR3 is 15 amino acids. The CDR3 here is CASSYAPWGDNEQFF. CDR3 DNA: TGTGCCAGCAGTTACGCCCCGTGGGGGGACAATGAGCAGTTCTTC.

This clone was counted only a few times. This chain connects TRBV7-9 to TRBJ2-7; maybe TRBD1 (6 bases). The CDR3 is 14 residues long. Trimming took off 5 bases at V and 6 bases at J, with 17 bases between the two ends. The germline gives CDR1 SEHNR, CDR2 FQNEAQ (reference sequence). The DNA of the CDR3 is TGTGCCAGCAGCCGCGGAACAGGGATCGGCGAGCAGTACTTC. It translates to CASSRGTGIGEQYF.